This T cell receptor (beta chain) was identified in a study of blood T cell repertoires in COVID-19. Across the whole study: T cells, B-cell-depleted T cells, or PBMCs supplied cDNA or gDNA.

Per the original methods: It was from reference gene primer amplification that nucleated cell counts were estimated. Clones were sequenced by immunoSEQ multiplex PCR, and TCRdb holds only the in-frame ones, with some missing. V and J calls and clone size are those listed in that table; D and trimming were worked out from the DNA. The table has around 470,000 clones, about 90% seen once. From germline, CDR1 is SGDLS and CDR2 YYNGEE. Between the trimmed V and J ends, which lost 7 bases and 1 base, there was a span of 11 bases. There are 13 residues in the CDR3. Before being deemed recovered, Cohort 3 donors had two negative PCRs, clearance, or symptom resolution.

The V gene is TRBV9, the J gene TRBJ2-5; maybe TRBD1 (5 bases). The receptor was derived from a man younger than 35 who had recovered from COVID-19. Sequencing was done on a sample of PBMCs or T cells enriched from blood (not recorded which). The CDR3 loop reads CASSRALQETQYF. CDR3 coding DNA: TGTGCCAGCTCCAGGGCCCTCCAAGAGACCCAGTACTTC.